The 27 T cell receptor beta chains given below trace back to one sample, sequenced in a study of T cells in Graves' hyperthyroidism and ophthalmopathy. The investigators amplified TCR beta CDR3 regions from RNA transcripts. First-round RT-PCR with HTBI primers amplified the TCR CDR3 region. TCRdb fed the multiplex PCR reads into MiXCR, producing one record per CDR3 protein. This sample has about half a million distinct CDR3 sequences; roughly 23% occur once, and the top ten carry 49%. Sequencing was done on a sample of blood. The origin of the receptors is a woman between 70 and 85 years old with Graves' ophthalmopathy.

This clonotype was found a few times. The genes are TRBV7-8 and TRBJ1-2; D is ambiguous. This CDR3 comprises 14 residues. The germline V gene has CDR1 SGHVS and CDR2 FQNEAQ. Between the trimmed V and J ends, which lost 1 base and 3 bases, there was a span of 9 bases. This CDR3 reads CASSLVYSYYGYTF. CDR3 in DNA: TGTGCCAGCAGCTTAGTTTACAGTTACTATGGCTACACCTTC.

This clonotype came up a few times. This chain uses TRBV10-3 with TRBJ1-5; D gene ambiguous. V dropped 11 bases and J dropped 0 bases, with 11 bases sitting between them. Germline lookup yields CDR1 ENHRY and CDR2 SYGVKD. CDR3 length: 13 residues. The CDR3 here is CAPYWDSNQPQHF. Here the CDR3 DNA reads TGTGCCCCTTACTGGGATAGCAATCAGCCCCAGCATTTT.

In its sample, this clonotype was seen many times. This chain joins TRBV11-2 and TRBJ2-5; tentatively, D is TRBD1 (6 bases). V lost 5 bases and J lost 0, with 16 bases in between. This CDR3 region has 16 residues. The germline CDR1 and CDR2 sequences are SGHAT and FQNNGV. Here the CDR3 DNA reads TGTGCCAGCAGCCAGGGGACCGGCGGGTACCAAGAGACCCAGTACTTC. Translated, it gives CASSQGTGGYQETQYF.

In its sample, this clonotype was seen a few times. This chain connects TRBV3-1 to TRBJ2-1, with D perhaps TRBD1 or TRBD2 (5 bases each). The germline CDR1 and CDR2 sequences are LGHDT and YNNKEL (reference sequence). The CDR3 covers 14 residues. Deletions cut 2 bases from V and 7 bases from J, with 12 bases between. The CDR3 is CASSQRRDRNEQFF. The CDR3 coding sequence is TGTGCCAGCAGCCAAAGAAGGGACCGGAATGAGCAGTTCTTC.

This clonotype appeared a few times. J is TRBJ2-1 and V is TRBV18; D gene unclear. Per germline, CDR1 KGHSH and CDR2 LQKENI. This CDR3 is 12 amino acids long. V was pared by 3 bases and J by 6 bases, with 6 bases between. Here the CDR3 reads CASSPRLNEQFF. The DNA of the CDR3 is TGTGCCAGCTCACCCCGACTCAATGAGCAGTTCTTC.

This clonotype was seen a handful of times. The chain is built from TRBV30 and TRBJ1-4; tentative D call: TRBD1 (5 bases). V lost 0 bases and J lost 10, with 15 bases in between. Per germline, CDR1 GTSNPN and CDR2 SVGIG (reference sequence). The CDR3 is 14 amino acids. The CDR3 sequence is CAWSVLGGGGKLFF. The CDR3 DNA reads TGTGCCTGGAGTGTACTTGGCGGCGGGGGAAAACTGTTTTTT.

The rearrangement joins TRBV6-1 to TRBJ1-2, with D unclear. The CDR3 is 13 amino acids. Germline values: CDR1 MNHNS, CDR2 SASEGT. Trimming stripped 10 bases from V and 7 bases from J, with 19 bases between. In DNA form, the CDR3 reads TGTGCCACCTTGGACCGTATTCCTGGTGGCTACACCTTC. Protein product: CATLDRIPGGYTF.

The rearrangement uses TRBV19 and TRBJ1-2; D is uncertain. V gave up 7 bases and J gave up 3 bases, with 15 bases separating them. Per germline, CDR1 LNHDA and CDR2 SQIVND (reference sequence). The length of the CDR3 is 14 residues. The CDR3 DNA follows: TGTGCCAGTACCGGGCCGCGTCTGGACTATGGCTACACCTTC. Translation gives CASTGPRLDYGYTF.

This clonotype was recorded at least ten times. This rearrangement joins TRBV5-1 to TRBJ2-1, with 7 bases that match TRBD1. Germline V gives CDR1 SGHRS, CDR2 YFSETQ. V shed 1 base and J 5 bases; nucleotides not matched to a gene: 9. The CDR3 runs to 16 residues. For the CDR3, the DNA is TGCGCCAGCAGCTTGCGCGCGACAGGGACCAACAATGAGCAGTTCTTC. Encoded protein: CASSLRATGTNNEQFF.

The genes are TRBV10-3 and TRBJ2-1, with D tentatively TRBD1 (5 bases). The CDR3 totals 13 residues. V lost 7 bases and J lost 3, with 10 bases in between. Per germline, CDR1 ENHRY and CDR2 SYGVKD. The CDR3 nucleotides are TGTGCCATCAACCCGACAGTCTACAATGAGCAGTTCTTC. Translating it yields CAINPTVYNEQFF.

This clonotype has more than one count but fewer than ten. J is TRBJ1-1 and V is TRBV7-6; unclear D gene. Trimming shortened V by 5 bases and J by 1 base, and 14 bases separated the two germline ends. Germline assignment: CDR1 SGHVS and CDR2 FNYEAQ. There are 15 residues in the CDR3. As DNA, the CDR3 is TGTGCCAGCAGCCATATTAGTTCAGAGAACACTGAAGCTTTCTTT. Amino acids: CASSHISSENTEAFF.

This clonotype was picked up a small number of times. J is TRBJ1-1 and V is TRBV7-2; 7 bases fit TRBD1. J lost 4 bases, V lost 6 bases, and 5 bases had no gene match. Germline CDR1 and CDR2: SGHTA and FQGNSA. The CDR3 has 13 residues. The CDR3: CASRTDRATEAFF. The CDR3, as DNA: TGTGCCAGCAGGACCGACAGGGCCACTGAAGCTTTCTTT. Full variable domain (outside the CDR3, taken from reference TRBV7-2 and TRBJ1-1): GAGVSQSPSNKVTEKGKDVELRCDPISGHTALYWYRQSLGQGLEFLIYFQGNSAPDKSGLPSDRFSAERTGGSVSTLTIQRTQQEDSAVYLCASRTDRATEAFFGQGTRLTVV.

The rearrangement uses TRBV12-3 or TRBV12-4 and TRBJ2-2; TRBD1 agrees at 7 bases. The CDR3 has 14 amino acids. V was pared by 5 bases and J by 6 bases, with 6 bases of the junction left unmatched. CDR3 in DNA: TGTGCCAGCAGTCGGGACAGAGCTCCCGGGGAGCTGTTTTTT. It yields the protein CASSRDRAPGELFF.

The chain carries TRBV4-1 and TRBJ2-3, with TRBD2 matching over 12 bases. V lost 2 bases, J lost 5 bases, and 8 bases stayed unmatched. Germline values: CDR1 MGHRA, CDR2 YSYEKL. The CDR3 covers 17 residues. CDR3 sequence (DNA): TGCGCCAGCAGCCAACCCACTAGCGGGAGGTTTAGAGATACGCAGTATTTT. Translating it yields CASSQPTSGRFRDTQYF.

The table lists this clonotype with a few counts. The chain couples TRBV20-1 to TRBJ2-3; the match to TRBD2 covers 10 bases. This CDR3 is built from 18 residues. The junction had 16 bases not matched to a gene; V was cut back by 3 bases and J by 4 bases. The germline V gene encodes CDR1 DFQATT and CDR2 SNEGSKA (reference sequence). The chain's CDR3 is CSASVITVSGRLSDTQYF. The CDR3 DNA follows: TGCAGTGCTAGTGTCATTACGGTTAGCGGGAGGCTCTCAGATACGCAGTATTTT.

The chain has TRBV5-1 and TRBJ2-5; TRBD2 aligns across 7 bases. CDR3 size: 15 residues. Germline V lookup: CDR1 SGHRS, CDR2 YFSETQ. The ends lost 5 bases at V and 2 bases at J; junction bases unmatched: 9. The CDR3 reads CASSSSGNLQETQYF. DNA for the CDR3: TGCGCCAGCAGTTCGAGCGGGAACTTACAAGAGACCCAGTACTTC.

The chain links TRBV24-1 to TRBJ1-4; D may be TRBD1 (5 bases). This CDR3 region has 13 residues. Germline V lookup: CDR1 KGHDR, CDR2 SFDVKD. V lost 7 bases to trimming and J lost 6 bases, with 11 bases between them. The CDR3: CATRGWGDEKLFF. The CDR3 nucleotides are TGTGCCACCAGGGGATGGGGGGATGAAAAACTGTTTTTT.

This clonotype was counted between two and nine times. This chain links TRBV6-1 with TRBJ1-2; D is ambiguous. The CDR3 has 11 amino acids. V lost 9 bases to trimming and J lost 8 bases, with 13 bases between them. The germline V gene has CDR1 MNHNS and CDR2 SASEGT. CDR3 nucleotide sequence: TGTGCCAGTACAGAAAGGGCCGGCTACACCTTC. It is translated as CASTERAGYTF.

To note about this clonotype: This may come from a read error, since a much larger clone is one base off. The chain combines TRBV2 with TRBJ2-1, with a weak D call TRBD1 (6 bases). Trimming took off 4 bases at V and 7 bases at J, with 17 bases between the two ends. The CDR3 sequence is 15 residues long. CDR1 and CDR2 from the germline V gene are SNHLY and FYNNEI. For the CDR3, the DNA is TGTGCCAGCAGTGTCGAGGGGGAGCCCGCAAATGAGCAGTTCTTC. Residues: CASSVEGEPANEQFF.

CDR3 loop: CSGVTGQGYTF. In DNA form, the CDR3 reads TGCAGTGGCGTGACAGGGCAAGGCTACACCTTC. The V call is TRBV20-1, the J call TRBJ1-2; 7 bases line up with TRBD1. The germline CDR1 and CDR2 sequences are DFQATT and SNEGSKA (reference sequence). This CDR3 region has 11 residues. J gave up 8 bases and V 7 bases, and 7 bases lay outside the gene matches.

V gene TRBV3-1 combines with J gene TRBJ2-7, with D unresolved. CDR3 size: 13 residues. Germline V gene data show CDR1 as LGHDT and CDR2 as YNNKEL (reference sequence). V was shortened by 0 bases and J by 3 bases, with 6 bases between the two germline ends. CDR3 in amino acids: CASSQDGYYEQYF. Written as DNA, the CDR3 is TGTGCCAGCAGCCAAGATGGCTACTACGAGCAGTACTTC.

This rearrangement joins TRBV7-2 to TRBJ2-5, with D tentatively TRBD1 (5 bases). This CDR3 is built from 16 residues. Germline V gene lookup returns CDR1 SGHTA and CDR2 FQGNSA. The V end was cut by 2 bases, the J end by 2 bases, with 15 bases between. The CDR3, as DNA: TGTGCCAGCAGCTTAAAATTAGGCAGGGTGCAAGAGACCCAGTACTTC. Protein sequence: CASSLKLGRVQETQYF.

The DNA of the CDR3 is TGTGCCAGCAGTGCGCAGAACACCGGGGAGCTGTTTTTT. Its protein is CASSAQNTGELFF. The J gene is TRBJ2-2, the V gene TRBV6-4; no firm D call. The V gene's germline CDR1 is MRHNA and CDR2 SNTAGT. The CDR3 runs to 13 residues. Trimming left V 4 bases short and J 1 base short, with 4 bases between.

The chain is built from TRBV5-4 and TRBJ2-7; D is ambiguous. CDR1 is SGHNT, CDR2 YYREEE, per germline (reference sequence). V lost 0 bases and J 9 bases, leaving 13 bases between the germline ends. There are 13 residues in the CDR3. In DNA, the CDR3 is TGTGCCAGCAGCTTGGACGGGCACTCTCGGCAGTACTTC. Its protein is CASSLDGHSRQYF. The variable domain in full, completed from reference TRBV5-4 and TRBJ2-7, reads ETGVTQSPTHLIKTRGQQVTLRCSSQSGHNTVSWYQQALGQGPQFIFQYYREEENGRGNFPPRFSGLQFPNYSSELNVNALELDDSALYLCASSLDGHSRQYFGPGTRLTVT.

The chain carries TRBV20-1 and TRBJ2-3; D is possibly TRBD2 (5 bases). This CDR3 has 13 residues. CDR1 and CDR2 (germline): DFQATT, SNEGSKA (reference sequence). The V and J ends lost 3 bases and 1 base respectively, with 8 bases between them. The CDR3 is CSARRSGTDTQYF. CDR3 nucleotides: TGCAGTGCTAGGCGTAGCGGCACAGATACGCAGTATTTT.

This clonotype has at least ten counts. The rearrangement joins TRBV7-9 to TRBJ1-1; no definite D call. The V gene's germline CDR1 is SEHNR and CDR2 FQNEAQ (reference sequence). Trimming took off 3 bases at V and 5 bases at J, with 13 bases between the two ends. The CDR3 has 14 residues. The DNA of the CDR3 is TGTGCCAGCAGCTTTTACGAGGACCGAACTGAAGCTTTCTTT. Translating gives CASSFYEDRTEAFF.

The V and J genes are TRBV6-2 or TRBV6-3 and TRBJ2-1; 7 positions match TRBD2. This CDR3 contains 15 residues. With 8 bases clipped from V and 2 bases from J, the junction kept 9 bases outside the gene matches. Germline V gene sequence: CDR1 MNHEY, CDR2 SVGEGT. The CDR3 nucleotides are TGTGCCAGCGGCGGGGGAGGACGCACCTACAATGAGCAGTTCTTC. Encoded protein: CASGGGGRTYNEQFF.